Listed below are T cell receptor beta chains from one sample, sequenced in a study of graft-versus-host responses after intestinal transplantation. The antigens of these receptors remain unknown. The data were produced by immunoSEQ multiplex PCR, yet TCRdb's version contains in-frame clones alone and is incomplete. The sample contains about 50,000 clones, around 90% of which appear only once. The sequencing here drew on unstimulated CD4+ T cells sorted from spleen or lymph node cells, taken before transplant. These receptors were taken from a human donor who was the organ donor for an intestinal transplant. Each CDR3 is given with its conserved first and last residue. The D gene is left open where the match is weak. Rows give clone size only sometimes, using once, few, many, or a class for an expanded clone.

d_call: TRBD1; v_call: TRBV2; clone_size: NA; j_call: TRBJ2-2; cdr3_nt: TGTGCCAGCAGTTGGGACAGGACCGGGGAGCTGTTTTTT; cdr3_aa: CASSWDRTGELFF
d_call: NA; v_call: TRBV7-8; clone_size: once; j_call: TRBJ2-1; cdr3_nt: TGTGCCAGCAGCTTAATAGGACGGTACAATGAGCAGTTCTTC; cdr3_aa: CASSLIGRYNEQFF
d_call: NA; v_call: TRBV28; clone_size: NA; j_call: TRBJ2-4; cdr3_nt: TGTGCCAGCAGTTTACGACTCCTAGCCAAAAACATTCAGTACTTC; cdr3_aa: CASSLRLLAKNIQYF
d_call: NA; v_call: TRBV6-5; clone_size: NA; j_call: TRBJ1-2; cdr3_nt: TGTGCCAGCAGTTACTCATTAGAGGGCGCAAGGCTCGGCTACACCTTC; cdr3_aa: CASSYSLEGARLGYTF
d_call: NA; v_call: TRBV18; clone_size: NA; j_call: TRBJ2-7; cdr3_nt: TGTGCCAGCTCACCACTGGACAGAGAATCCTACGAGCAGTACTTC; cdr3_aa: CASSPLDRESYEQYF
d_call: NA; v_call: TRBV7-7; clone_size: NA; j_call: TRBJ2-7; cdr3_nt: TGTGCCAGCAGCGCCGGAGCGAGTGGGGTCTACGAGCAGTACTTC; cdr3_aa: CASSAGASGVYEQYF
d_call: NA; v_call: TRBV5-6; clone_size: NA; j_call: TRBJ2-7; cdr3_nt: TGTGCCAGCAGCTTCCGGGGCCGACCCTACGAGCAGTACTTC; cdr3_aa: CASSFRGRPYEQYF
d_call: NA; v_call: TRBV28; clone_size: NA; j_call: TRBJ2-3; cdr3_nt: TGTGCCAGCAGCCCCCCCGTTGATACGCAGTATTTT; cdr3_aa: CASSPPVDTQYF
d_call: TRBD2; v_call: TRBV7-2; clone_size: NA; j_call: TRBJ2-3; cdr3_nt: TGTGCCAGCAGCTTAGCCCTAGCGGGAGATGCGCAGTATTTT; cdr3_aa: CASSLALAGDAQYF
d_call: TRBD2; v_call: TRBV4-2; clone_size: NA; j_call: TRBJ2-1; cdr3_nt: TGTGCCAGCAGCCAGACTAGCGGGAGGGGATACAATGAGCAGTTCTTC; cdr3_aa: CASSQTSGRGYNEQFF
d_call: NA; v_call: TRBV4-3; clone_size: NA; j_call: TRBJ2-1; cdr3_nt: TGCGCCAGCAGCCAAGGGGCGGGACCGTCCTACAATGAGCAGTTCTTC; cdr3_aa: CASSQGAGPSYNEQFF
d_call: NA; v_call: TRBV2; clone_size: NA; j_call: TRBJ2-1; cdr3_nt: TGTGCCAGCTGGATCGGACCTTACAATGAGCAGTTCTTC; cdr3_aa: CASWIGPYNEQFF
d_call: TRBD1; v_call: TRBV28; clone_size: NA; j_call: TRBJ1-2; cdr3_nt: TGTGCCAGCAGTTCGAGGACAGGGAATGGCTACACCTTC; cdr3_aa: CASSSRTGNGYTF
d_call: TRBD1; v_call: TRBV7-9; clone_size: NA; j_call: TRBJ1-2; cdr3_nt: TGTGCCAGCAGCCAACAACAGGGGCCTATCTATGGCTACACCTTC; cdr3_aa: CASSQQQGPIYGYTF
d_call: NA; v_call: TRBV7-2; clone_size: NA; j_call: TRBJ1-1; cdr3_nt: TGTGCCAGCAGCTTAGTTAGGGGATACACTGAAGCTTTCTTT; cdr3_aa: CASSLVRGYTEAFF
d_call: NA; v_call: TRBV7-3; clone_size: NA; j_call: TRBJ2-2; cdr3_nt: TGTGCCAGCAGCTTAGGCGGGACGAACACCGGGGAGCTGTTTTTT; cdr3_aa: CASSLGGTNTGELFF
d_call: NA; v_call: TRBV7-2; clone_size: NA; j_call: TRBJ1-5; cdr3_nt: TGTGCCAGCAGCTTATATCAGTCGGGGCTCAGACAGCCCCAGCATTTT; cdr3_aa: CASSLYQSGLRQPQHF
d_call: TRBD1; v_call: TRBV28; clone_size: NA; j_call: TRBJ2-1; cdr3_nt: TGTGCCAGCAGTTTAAATTTCGGGACAGGGGCCGTAGGTGAGCAGTTCTTC; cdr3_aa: CASSLNFGTGAVGEQFF
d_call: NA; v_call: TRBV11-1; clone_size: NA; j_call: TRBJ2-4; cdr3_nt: TGTGCCAGCAGCTTAGACATCTCAAACATTCAGTACTTC; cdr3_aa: CASSLDISNIQYF
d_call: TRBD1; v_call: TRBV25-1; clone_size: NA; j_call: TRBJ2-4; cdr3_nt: TGTGCCAGCAGTAGGACAGGGTCAAACATTCAGTACTTC; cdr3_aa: CASSRTGSNIQYF
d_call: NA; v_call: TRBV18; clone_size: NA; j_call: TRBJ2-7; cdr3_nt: TGTGCCAGCTCACCACCGGGCCGAGCCAACGAGCAGTACTTC; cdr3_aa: CASSPPGRANEQYF
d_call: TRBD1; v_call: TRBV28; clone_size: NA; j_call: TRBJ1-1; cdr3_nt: TGTGCCAGCAGTTTCCAGGGGGGGAACACTGAAGCTTTCTTT; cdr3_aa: CASSFQGGNTEAFF
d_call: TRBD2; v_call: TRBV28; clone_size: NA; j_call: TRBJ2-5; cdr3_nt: TGTGCCAGCAGTCTAGCGGGAGGAGTGGAGACCCAGTACTTC; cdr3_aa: CASSLAGGVETQYF
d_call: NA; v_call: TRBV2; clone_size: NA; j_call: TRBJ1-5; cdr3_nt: TGTGCCAGCAGACGGGGGATCCATAGCAATCAGCCCCAGCATTTT; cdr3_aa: CASRRGIHSNQPQHF
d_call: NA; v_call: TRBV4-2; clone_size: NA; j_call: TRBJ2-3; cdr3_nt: TGTGCCAGCAGCCAGGAGGGAGATACGCAGTATTTT; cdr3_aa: CASSQEGDTQYF
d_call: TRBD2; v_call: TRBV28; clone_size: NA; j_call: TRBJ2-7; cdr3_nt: TGTGCCAGCAGGTACGGACTAGCGGGGGCCCCGCACCGCTACGAGCAGTACTTC; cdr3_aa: CASRYGLAGAPHRYEQYF
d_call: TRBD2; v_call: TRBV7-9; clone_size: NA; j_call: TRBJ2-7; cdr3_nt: TGTGCCAGCAGCTTAGGGACTAGCGGGAGAATCTACGAGCAGTACTTC; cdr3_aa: CASSLGTSGRIYEQYF
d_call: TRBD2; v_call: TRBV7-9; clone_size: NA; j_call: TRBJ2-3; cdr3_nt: TGTGCCAGCAGCTACCGACTAGCGGGATATGCAGATACGCAGTATTTT; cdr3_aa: CASSYRLAGYADTQYF
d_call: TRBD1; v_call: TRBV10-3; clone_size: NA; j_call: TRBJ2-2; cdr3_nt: TGTGCCATCAGACCACAGGGGGTTGATACCGGGGAGCTGTTTTTT; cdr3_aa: CAIRPQGVDTGELFF
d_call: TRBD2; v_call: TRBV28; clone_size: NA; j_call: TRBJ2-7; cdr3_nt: TGTGCCAGCAGTTTATCTAGCGGGAGTATCTACGAGCAGTACTTC; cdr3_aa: CASSLSSGSIYEQYF
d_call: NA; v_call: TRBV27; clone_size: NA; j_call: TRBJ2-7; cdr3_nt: TGTGCCAGCAGTTGGAGGGGGACCTTCGATTACGAGCAGTACTTC; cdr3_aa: CASSWRGTFDYEQYF
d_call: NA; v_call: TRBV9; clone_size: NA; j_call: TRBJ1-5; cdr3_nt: TGTGCCAGCAGCGTAGCGGAGGGTCAGCCCCAGCATTTT; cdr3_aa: CASSVAEGQPQHF
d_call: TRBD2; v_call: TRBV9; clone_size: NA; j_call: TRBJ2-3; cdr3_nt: TGTGCCAGCAGCGTACGGGCTAGCGGGTCAGATACGCAGTATTTT; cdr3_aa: CASSVRASGSDTQYF
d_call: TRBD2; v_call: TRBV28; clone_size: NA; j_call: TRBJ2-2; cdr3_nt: TGTGCCAGCAGGGCCGGGACTAGCGGGGTCACCGGGGAGCTGTTTTTT; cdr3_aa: CASRAGTSGVTGELFF
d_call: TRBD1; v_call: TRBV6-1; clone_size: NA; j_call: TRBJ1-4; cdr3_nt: TGTGCCAGCAGCTTATTACAGGGGGCCTGGGAAAAACTGTTTTTT; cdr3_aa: CASSLLQGAWEKLFF
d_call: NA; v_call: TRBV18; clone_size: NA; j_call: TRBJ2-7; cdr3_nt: TGTGCCAGCTCACCAATATCAGGGGCCACCTACGAGCAGTACTTC; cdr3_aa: CASSPISGATYEQYF
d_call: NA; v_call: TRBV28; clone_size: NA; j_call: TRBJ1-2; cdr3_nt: TGTGCCAGCAGCACCACAGGGTATGGCTACACCTTC; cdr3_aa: CASSTTGYGYTF
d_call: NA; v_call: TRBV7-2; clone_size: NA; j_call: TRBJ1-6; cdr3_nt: TGTGCCAGCAGCTTTGGGGGGGTCTATAATTCACCCCTCCACTTT; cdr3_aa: CASSFGGVYNSPLHF
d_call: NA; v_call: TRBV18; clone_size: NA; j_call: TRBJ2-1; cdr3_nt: TGTGCCAGCTCTTATCAGAAGCAGGATGAGCAGTTCTTC; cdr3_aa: CASSYQKQDEQFF
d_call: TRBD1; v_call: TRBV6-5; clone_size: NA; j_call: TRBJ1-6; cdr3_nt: TGTGCCAGCAGACGACAGGGACGGGATAATTCACCCCTCCACTTT; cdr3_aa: CASRRQGRDNSPLHF
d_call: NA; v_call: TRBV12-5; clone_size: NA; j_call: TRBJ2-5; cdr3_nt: TGTGCTAGTGCCCCCCGGGGGAAAGAGACCCAGTACTTC; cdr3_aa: CASAPRGKETQYF
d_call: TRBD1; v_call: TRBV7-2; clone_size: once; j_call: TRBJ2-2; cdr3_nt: TGTGCCAGCAGCTTCCCCGACAGGGGGCGAGGCGGGGAGCTGTTTTTT; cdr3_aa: CASSFPDRGRGGELFF
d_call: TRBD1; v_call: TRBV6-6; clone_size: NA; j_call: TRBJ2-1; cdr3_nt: TGTGCCACCATTGACAGGGTCAATGAGCAGTTCTTC; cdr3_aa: CATIDRVNEQFF
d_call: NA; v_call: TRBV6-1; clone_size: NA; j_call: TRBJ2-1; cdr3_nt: TGTGCCAGCAGAGCTACTTGGATCAATGAGCAGTTCTTC; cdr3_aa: CASRATWINEQFF
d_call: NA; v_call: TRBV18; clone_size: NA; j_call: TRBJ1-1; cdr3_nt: TGTGCCAGCTCACCCGACGGGCAACGAGGTGAAGCTTTCTTT; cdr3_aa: CASSPDGQRGEAFF
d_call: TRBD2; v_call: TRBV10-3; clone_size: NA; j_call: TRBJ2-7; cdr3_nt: TGTGCCATCAGTGAAACGGGAGGTTACGAGCAGTACTTC; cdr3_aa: CAISETGGYEQYF
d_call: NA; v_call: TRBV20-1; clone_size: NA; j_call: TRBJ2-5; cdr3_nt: TGCAGTGCGGAAAATCGGACCCAGTACTTC; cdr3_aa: CSAENRTQYF
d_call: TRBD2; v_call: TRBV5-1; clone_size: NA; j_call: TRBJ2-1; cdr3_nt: TGCGCCAGCAGCTTGCCCAGCGGGAGGACCTACAATGAGCAGTTCTTC; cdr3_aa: CASSLPSGRTYNEQFF